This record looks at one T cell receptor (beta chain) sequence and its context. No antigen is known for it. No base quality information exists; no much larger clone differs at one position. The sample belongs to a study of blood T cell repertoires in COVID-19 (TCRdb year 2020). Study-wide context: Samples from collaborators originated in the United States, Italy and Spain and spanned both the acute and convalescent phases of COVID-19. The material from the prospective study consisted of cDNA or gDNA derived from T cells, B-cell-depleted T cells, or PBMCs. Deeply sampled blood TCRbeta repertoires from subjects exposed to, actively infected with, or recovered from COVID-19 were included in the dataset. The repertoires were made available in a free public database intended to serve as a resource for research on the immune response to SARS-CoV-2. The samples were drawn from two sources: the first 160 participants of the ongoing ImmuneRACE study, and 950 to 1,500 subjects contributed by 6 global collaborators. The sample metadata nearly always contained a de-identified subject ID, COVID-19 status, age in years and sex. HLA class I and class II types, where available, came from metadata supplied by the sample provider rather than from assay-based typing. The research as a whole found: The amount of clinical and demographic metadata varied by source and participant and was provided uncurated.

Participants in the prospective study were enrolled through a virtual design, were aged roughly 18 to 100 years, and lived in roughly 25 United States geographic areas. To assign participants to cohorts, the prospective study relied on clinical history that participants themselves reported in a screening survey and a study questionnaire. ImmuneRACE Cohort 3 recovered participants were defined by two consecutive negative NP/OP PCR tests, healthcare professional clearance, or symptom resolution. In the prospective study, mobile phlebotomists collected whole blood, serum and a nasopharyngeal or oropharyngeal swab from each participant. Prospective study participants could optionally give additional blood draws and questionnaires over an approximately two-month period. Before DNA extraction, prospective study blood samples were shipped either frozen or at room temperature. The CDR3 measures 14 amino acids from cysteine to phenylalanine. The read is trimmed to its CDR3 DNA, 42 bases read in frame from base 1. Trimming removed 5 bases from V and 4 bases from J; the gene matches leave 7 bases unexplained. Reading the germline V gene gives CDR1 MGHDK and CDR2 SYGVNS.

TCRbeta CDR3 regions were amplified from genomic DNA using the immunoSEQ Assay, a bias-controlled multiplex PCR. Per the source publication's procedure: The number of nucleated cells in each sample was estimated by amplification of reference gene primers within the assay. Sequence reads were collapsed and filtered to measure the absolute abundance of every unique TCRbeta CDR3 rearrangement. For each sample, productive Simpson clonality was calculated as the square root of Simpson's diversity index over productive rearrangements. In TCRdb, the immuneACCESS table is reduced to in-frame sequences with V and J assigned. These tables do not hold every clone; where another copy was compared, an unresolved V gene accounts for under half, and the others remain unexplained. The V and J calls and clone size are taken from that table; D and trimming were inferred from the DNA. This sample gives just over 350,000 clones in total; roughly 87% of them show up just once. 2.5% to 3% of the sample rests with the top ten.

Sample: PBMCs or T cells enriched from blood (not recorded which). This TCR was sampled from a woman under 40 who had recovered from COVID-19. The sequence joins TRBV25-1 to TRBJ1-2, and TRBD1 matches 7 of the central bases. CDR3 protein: CASSSSAGGYGYTF. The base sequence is TGTGCCAGCAGTTCCTCCGCAGGGGGCTATGGCTACACCTTC.